A single sample is the source of the 16 T cell receptor beta chains below, sequenced in a study of cytomegalovirus exposure and HLA in healthy donors. PCR employed 60 Vbeta and 13 Jbeta primers. TCRdb keeps only in-frame clones here, not all; method: immunoSEQ multiplex PCR. The sample shows roughly 90,000 clones, around 84% of them seen only once. The sequenced material came from PBMCs. The receptors come from a man between 18 and 29 years old in good health and CMV-seronegative.

The table lists this clone with a count of one. V gene TRBV6-5 combines with J gene TRBJ1-2; no definite D call. Trimming cost V 4 bases and J 5 bases, with 8 bases left between them. The germline V gene encodes CDR1 MNHEY and CDR2 SVGAGI. The CDR3 totals 12 residues. The CDR3 loop reads CASSSRLYGYTF. Written as DNA, the CDR3 is TGTGCCAGCAGTTCCAGATTATATGGCTACACCTTC.

V gene TRBV18 combines with J gene TRBJ1-1, with D maybe TRBD1 (5 bases). Germline lookup yields CDR1 KGHSH and CDR2 LQKENI. Trimming cost V 3 bases and J 5 bases, with 16 bases left between them. The CDR3 runs 15 residues. CDR3 coding DNA: TGTGCCAGCTCACCTTATTCTATGGGGGGGACTGAAGCTTTCTTT. Translating it yields CASSPYSMGGTEAFF. Using reference TRBV18 and TRBJ1-1 for the parts outside the CDR3, the full variable domain is NAGVMQNPRHLVRRRGQEARLRCSPMKGHSHVYWYRQLPEEGLKFMVYLQKENIIDESGMPKERFSAEFPKEGPSILRIQQVVRGDSAAYFCASSPYSMGGTEAFFGQGTRLTVV.

The V gene is TRBV7-6, the J gene TRBJ2-1; D possibly corresponds to TRBD2 (5 bases). Per germline, CDR1 SGHVS and CDR2 FNYEAQ. V was shortened by 5 bases and J by 6 bases, with 11 bases between the two germline ends. The CDR3 covers 13 residues. CDR3 nucleotides: TGTGCCAGCAGCCAAACTAGGTCCAATGAGCAGTTCTTC. This sequence encodes CASSQTRSNEQFF. Combining the CDR3 with reference TRBV7-6 and TRBJ2-1 gives the whole variable domain GAGVSQSPRYKVTKRGQDVALRCDPISGHVSLYWYRQALGQGPEFLTYFNYEAQQDKSGLPNDRFSAERPEGSISTLTIQRTEQRDSAMYRCASSQTRSNEQFFGPGTRLTVL.

This clone occurred once. The J gene is TRBJ1-6, the V gene TRBV5-1; 7 bases are a match to TRBD1. Germline V gene data show CDR1 as SGHRS and CDR2 as YFSETQ. This CDR3 is built from 15 residues. The ends lost 2 bases at V and 7 bases at J; junction bases unmatched: 6. In DNA form, the CDR3 reads TGCGCCAGCAGCTTCACCGGGACAGACAATTCACCCCTCCACTTT. Translating it yields CASSFTGTDNSPLHF.

V is TRBV9 and J is TRBJ1-2; possibly TRBD1 for D (5 bases). CDR1 SGDLS and CDR2 YYNGEE come from the germline V gene. CDR3 length: 12 amino acids. Trimming cost V 1 base and J 8 bases, with 9 bases left between them. The CDR3 loop reads CASSVWRGGYTF. CDR3 nucleotide sequence: TGTGCCAGCAGCGTATGGCGGGGCGGCTACACCTTC.

The chain links TRBV9 to TRBJ2-3; perhaps TRBD2 as D (7 bases). Trimming removed 1 base from V and 5 bases from J, with 17 bases in between. CDR1 and CDR2 (germline): SGDLS, YYNGEE. The CDR3 spans 16 residues. CDR3 protein: CASSVIRRGREDTQYF. CDR3 DNA: TGTGCCAGCAGCGTAATTAGGCGGGGGCGGGAAGATACGCAGTATTTT.

This chain links TRBV15 with TRBJ1-5; possibly TRBD1 for D (5 bases). The germline V and J ends were trimmed by 5 bases and 4 bases, with 33 bases remaining between them. The germline V gene encodes CDR1 LNHNV and CDR2 YYDKDF (reference sequence). This CDR3 region has 21 residues. CDR3 in amino acids: CATSSERAGTFSPAGNQPQHF. CDR3 coding DNA: TGTGCCACCAGCTCCGAACGAGCCGGGACTTTCTCCCCCGCTGGGAATCAGCCCCAGCATTTT.

The J gene is TRBJ1-2, the V gene TRBV5-6; D gene unclear. This CDR3 is built from 12 residues. The V and J ends lost 0 bases and 4 bases respectively, with 4 bases between them. The V gene's germline CDR1 is SGHDT and CDR2 YYEEEE. CDR3 sequence: CASSLVSYGYTF. In nucleotides, the CDR3 is TGTGCCAGCAGCTTGGTCTCCTATGGCTACACCTTC.

This sequence joins TRBV19 and TRBJ2-1; TRBD2 aligns across 13 bases. Unmatched junction bases numbered 4, after V lost 4 bases and J lost 4 bases. CDR3 length: 16 amino acids. Germline V gives CDR1 LNHDA, CDR2 SQIVND (reference sequence). The CDR3 bases are TGTGCCAGTAGTACACTACTAGCGGGGGGGTACAATGAGCAGTTCTTC. Translated: CASSTLLAGGYNEQFF.

The CDR3: CASSSRPDRIEYNEQFF. CDR3 sequence (DNA): TGTGCCAGCAGCTCCCGCCCGGACAGGATAGAGTACAATGAGCAGTTCTTC. This chain connects TRBV7-2 to TRBJ2-1, with 7 bases aligning to TRBD1. V lost 4 bases and J lost 4; bases outside the gene matches: 13. Germline V CDR1 and CDR2: SGHTA, FQGNSA. This CDR3 comprises 17 residues.

The chain uses TRBV2 and TRBJ1-3; the D gene is possibly TRBD1 (5 bases). This CDR3 contains 19 residues. Germline lookup yields CDR1 SNHLY and CDR2 FYNNEI. Trimming removed 6 bases at V and 0 bases at J, with 24 bases between. This CDR3 reads CASRPYLWGGGVSGNTIYF. CDR3 bases: TGTGCCAGCAGACCTTACTTGTGGGGCGGGGGAGTCTCTGGAAACACCATATATTTT. Supplemented by reference TRBV2 and TRBJ1-3, the full variable domain reads EPEVTQTPSHQVTQMGQEVILRCVPISNHLYFYWYRQILGQKVEFLVSFYNNEISEKSEIFDDQFSVERPDGSNFTLKIRSTKLEDSAMYFCASRPYLWGGGVSGNTIYFGEGSWLTVV.

The rearrangement links TRBV6-5 to TRBJ1-2, with 8 positions matching TRBD1. Trimming took 5 bases from V and 8 from J; bases not matched to a gene: 7. The CDR3 runs 13 residues. Germline loops: CDR1 MNHEY, CDR2 SVGAGI. In DNA form, the CDR3 reads TGTGCCAGCAGTCGGACAGGGAGGGGGGGCTACACCTTC. Translation gives CASSRTGRGGYTF.

The V and J genes are TRBV27 and TRBJ2-7, with D tentatively TRBD2 (5 bases). Trimming left V 7 bases short and J 2 bases short, with 15 bases between. CDR3 length: 14 residues. Germline CDR1 and CDR2: MNHEY and SMNVEV (reference sequence). The CDR3: CASTAPGETYEQYF. The CDR3 DNA reads TGTGCCAGCACCGCTCCCGGGGAAACCTACGAGCAGTACTTC.

The CDR3 DNA reads as TGTGCCAGCAGCTCCAACAGACCCAACCCCTTGTCCTACGAGCAGTACTTC. Translating gives CASSSNRPNPLSYEQYF. The gene calls are TRBV7-9 and TRBJ2-7; the D is unclear. CDR1 SEHNR and CDR2 FQNEAQ come from the germline V gene (reference sequence). The CDR3 totals 17 residues. Trimming took off 4 bases at V and 1 base at J, with 20 bases between the two ends.

This clone showed up just once. V gene TRBV6-5 combines with J gene TRBJ2-7; 7 bases fit TRBD2. This CDR3 comprises 14 residues. Per the germline V gene, CDR1 is MNHEY and CDR2 is SVGAGI. With 2 bases clipped from V and 5 bases from J, the junction kept 6 bases outside the gene matches. The CDR3 nucleotides read TGTGCCAGCAGTTACATGAGCGGGGAAAACGAGCAGTACTTC. Translating it yields CASSYMSGENEQYF.

This rearrangement joins TRBV5-4 to TRBJ2-3, with TRBD2 matching 9 bases. The CDR3 has 17 residues. Germline V gene sequence: CDR1 SGHNT, CDR2 YYREEE (reference sequence). V gave up 4 bases and J gave up 1 base; unmatched junction bases: 10. CDR3 loop: CASSGAAGGLRTDTQYF. Written as DNA, the CDR3 is TGTGCCAGCAGCGGCGCGGCGGGGGGGCTACGCACAGATACGCAGTATTTT.